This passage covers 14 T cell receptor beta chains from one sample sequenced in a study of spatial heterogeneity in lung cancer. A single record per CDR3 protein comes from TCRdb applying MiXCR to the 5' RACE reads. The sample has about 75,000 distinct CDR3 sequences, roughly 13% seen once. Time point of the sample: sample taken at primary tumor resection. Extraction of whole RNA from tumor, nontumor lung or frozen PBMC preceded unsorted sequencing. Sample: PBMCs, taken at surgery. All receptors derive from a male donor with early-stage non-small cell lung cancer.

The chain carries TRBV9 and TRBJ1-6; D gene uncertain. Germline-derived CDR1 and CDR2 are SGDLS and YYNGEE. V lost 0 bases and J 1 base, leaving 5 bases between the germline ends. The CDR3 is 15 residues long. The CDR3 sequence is CASSVEMSYNSPLHF. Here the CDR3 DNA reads TGTGCCAGCAGCGTAGAGATGTCCTATAATTCACCCCTCCACTTT.

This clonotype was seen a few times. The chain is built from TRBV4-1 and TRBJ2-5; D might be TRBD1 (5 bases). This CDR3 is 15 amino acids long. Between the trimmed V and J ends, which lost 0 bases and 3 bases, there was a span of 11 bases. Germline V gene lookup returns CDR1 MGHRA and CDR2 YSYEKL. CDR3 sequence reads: CASSQDPGREETQYF. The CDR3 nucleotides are TGCGCCAGCAGCCAAGATCCTGGCAGGGAAGAGACCCAGTACTTC.

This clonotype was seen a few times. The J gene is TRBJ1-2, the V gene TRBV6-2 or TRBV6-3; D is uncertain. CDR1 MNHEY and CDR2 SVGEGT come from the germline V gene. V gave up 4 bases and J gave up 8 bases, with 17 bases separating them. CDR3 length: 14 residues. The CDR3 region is CASSFISRSEGYTF. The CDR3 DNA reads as TGTGCCAGCAGTTTCATATCAAGATCAGAAGGCTACACCTTC.

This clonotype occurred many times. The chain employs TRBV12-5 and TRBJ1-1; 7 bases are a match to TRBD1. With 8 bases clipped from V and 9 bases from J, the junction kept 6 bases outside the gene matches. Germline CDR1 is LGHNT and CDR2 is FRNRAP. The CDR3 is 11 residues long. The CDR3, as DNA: TGTGCTAGTCTCAGGGGGATTCAAGCTTTCTTT. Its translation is CASLRGIQAFF.

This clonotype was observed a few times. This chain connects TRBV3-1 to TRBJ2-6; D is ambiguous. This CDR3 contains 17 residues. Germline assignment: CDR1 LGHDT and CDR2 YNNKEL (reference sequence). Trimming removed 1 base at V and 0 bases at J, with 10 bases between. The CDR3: CASSQASSSSGANVLTF. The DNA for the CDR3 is TGTGCCAGCAGCCAAGCCAGTTCGAGCTCTGGGGCCAACGTCCTGACTTTC. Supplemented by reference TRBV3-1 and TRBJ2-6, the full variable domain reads DTAVSQTPKYLVTQMGNDKSIKCEQNLGHDTMYWYKQDSKKFLKIMFSYNNKELIINETVPNRFSPKSPDKAHLNLHINSLELGDSAVYFCASSQASSSSGANVLTFGAGSRLTVL.

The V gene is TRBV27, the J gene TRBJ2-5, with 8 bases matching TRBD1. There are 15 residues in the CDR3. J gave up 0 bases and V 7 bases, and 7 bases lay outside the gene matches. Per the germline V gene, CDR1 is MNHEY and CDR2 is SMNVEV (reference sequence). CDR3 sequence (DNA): TGTGCCAGCACCCCGGACAGGGCGTACCAAGAGACCCAGTACTTC. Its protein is CASTPDRAYQETQYF.

The CDR3 is CAPRLGGYEQYF. DNA of the CDR3: TGCGCCCCTAGGTTGGGGGGCTACGAGCAGTACTTC. J is TRBJ2-7 and V is TRBV10-1; D possibly corresponds to TRBD2 (6 bases). Germline CDR1 is WNHNN and CDR2 is SYGVQD (reference sequence). V lost 11 bases to trimming and J lost 3 bases, with 14 bases between them. This CDR3 comprises 12 residues.

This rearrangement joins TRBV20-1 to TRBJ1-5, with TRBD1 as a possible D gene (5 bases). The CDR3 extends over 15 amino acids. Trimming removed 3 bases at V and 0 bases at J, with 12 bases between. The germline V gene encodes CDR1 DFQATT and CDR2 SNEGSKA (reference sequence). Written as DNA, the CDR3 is TGCAGTGCTAGCCAAATCCAGGGTAGCAATCAGCCCCAGCATTTT. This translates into CSASQIQGSNQPQHF.

CDR3 sequence reads: CASSPPIRLSTSGNTIYF. CDR3 DNA sequence: TGTGCCAGCAGCCCCCCAATCAGACTCTCTACCTCTGGAAACACCATATATTTT. This chain uses TRBV7-9 with TRBJ1-3; D gene uncertain. V lost 5 bases, J lost 0 bases, and 20 bases lay in between. Looked up from germline, CDR1 is SEHNR and CDR2 is FQNEAQ (reference sequence). CDR3 length: 18 residues.

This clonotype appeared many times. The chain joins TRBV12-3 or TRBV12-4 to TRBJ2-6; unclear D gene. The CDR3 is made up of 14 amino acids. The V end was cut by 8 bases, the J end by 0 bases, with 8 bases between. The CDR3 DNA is TGTGCCAGCCGCTCTAGCTCTGGGGCCAACGTCCTGACTTTC. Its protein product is CASRSSSGANVLTF.

The CDR3 DNA follows: TGTGCCAGCAGTTCACCTGATAGCAATCAGCCCCAGCATTTT. This codes for CASSSPDSNQPQHF. The genes are TRBV12-3 or TRBV12-4 and TRBJ1-5; D remains ambiguous. V lost 4 bases to trimming and J lost 0 bases, with 7 bases between them. This CDR3 is built from 14 residues.

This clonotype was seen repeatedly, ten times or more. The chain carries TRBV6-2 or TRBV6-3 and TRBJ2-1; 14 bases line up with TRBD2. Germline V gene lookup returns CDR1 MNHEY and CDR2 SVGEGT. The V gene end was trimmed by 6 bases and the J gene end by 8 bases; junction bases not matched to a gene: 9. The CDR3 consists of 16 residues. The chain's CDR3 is CASRPGLAGGRDEQFF. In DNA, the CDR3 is TGTGCCAGCAGACCCGGACTAGCGGGAGGAAGAGATGAGCAGTTCTTC.

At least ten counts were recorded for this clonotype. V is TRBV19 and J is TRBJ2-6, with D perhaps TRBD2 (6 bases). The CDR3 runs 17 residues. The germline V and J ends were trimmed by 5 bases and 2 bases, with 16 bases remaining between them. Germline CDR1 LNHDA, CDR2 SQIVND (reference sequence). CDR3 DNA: TGTGCCAGTAGTGCCCGGGGAGGACCCCCTGGGGCCAACGTCCTGACTTTC. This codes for CASSARGGPPGANVLTF.

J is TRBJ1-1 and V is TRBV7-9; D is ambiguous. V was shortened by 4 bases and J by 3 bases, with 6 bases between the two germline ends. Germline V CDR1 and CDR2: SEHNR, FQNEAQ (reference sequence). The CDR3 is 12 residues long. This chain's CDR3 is CASSSMDTEAFF. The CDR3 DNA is TGTGCCAGCAGCTCTATGGACACTGAAGCTTTCTTT.